Below, 11 T cell receptor beta chains from the same sample are listed, as sequenced in a study of blood T cell repertoires in COVID-19. Only in-frame clones appear in the TCRdb table, and some are missing; sequencing was by immunoSEQ multiplex PCR. The sample includes about 210,000 clones, 80% to 90% of them seen just once. Sequenced sample: PBMCs or T cells enriched from blood (not recorded which). The receptors here all came from a middle-aged man who had recovered from COVID-19.

V and J are TRBV2 and TRBJ1-1; 7 nucleotides align to TRBD1. The CDR3 length is 15 residues. Trimming removed 6 bases from V and 5 bases from J; junction bases left unmatched: 12. Germline V gene data show CDR1 as SNHLY and CDR2 as FYNNEI. The CDR3 DNA reads TGTGCCAGCAGGGCAGGGGGTAAGGGGGGTACTGAAGCTTTCTTT. This translates into CASRAGGKGGTEAFF. The full variable domain, its missing parts supplied by reference TRBV2 and TRBJ1-1, is EPEVTQTPSHQVTQMGQEVILRCVPISNHLYFYWYRQILGQKVEFLVSFYNNEISEKSEIFDDQFSVERPDGSNFTLKIRSTKLEDSAMYFCASRAGGKGGTEAFFGQGTRLTVV.

The chain recombines TRBV19 with TRBJ1-5; D is unresolved. Trimming pared 7 bases from V and 7 bases from J, leaving 5 bases between. CDR1 is LNHDA, CDR2 SQIVND, per germline (reference sequence). The CDR3 has 10 residues. CDR3 bases: TGTGCCAGTAACCAGCAGCCCCAGCATTTT. Its translation is CASNQQPQHF.

This clone was recorded once. V gene TRBV18 combines with J gene TRBJ2-1; 9 nucleotides align to TRBD1. CDR3 length: 17 residues. J was trimmed by 4 bases and V by 3 bases; bases with no gene match: 10. The germline V gene encodes CDR1 KGHSH and CDR2 LQKENI. DNA of the CDR3: TGTGCCAGCTCACCCCGGACAGGGGTAACCACTTACAATGAGCAGTTCTTC. It specifies CASSPRTGVTTYNEQFF.

This chain joins TRBV27 and TRBJ2-7; 7 bases align to TRBD2. Germline CDR1 reads MNHEY; CDR2 reads SMNVEV (reference sequence). The CDR3 is 15 amino acids. V dropped 2 bases and J dropped 4; count of bases not matched to a gene: 8. The CDR3 protein is CASSLVGRVGYEQYF. CDR3 nucleotides: TGTGCCAGCAGTTTAGTAGGGAGGGTCGGGTACGAGCAGTACTTC.

The rearrangement links TRBV5-5 to TRBJ1-5, with 8 nucleotides matching TRBD1. The CDR3 extends over 14 amino acids. The V and J ends lost 2 bases and 5 bases, in that order; junction bases with no gene match: 3. Germline CDR1 is SGHKS and CDR2 is YYEKEE (reference sequence). CDR3 sequence (DNA): TGTGCCAGCAGCTTAGCAGGGGGCCATCAGCCCCAGCATTTT. As protein: CASSLAGGHQPQHF.

The chain has TRBV29-1 and TRBJ1-2; no reliable D call. The CDR3 runs 13 residues. Germline V gives CDR1 SQVTM, CDR2 ANQGSEA. V shed 6 bases and J shed 4 bases, with 15 bases lying between them. CDR3 sequence reads: CSVSGLNFYGYTF. CDR3 DNA sequence: TGCAGCGTCTCCGGACTGAACTTCTATGGCTACACCTTC.

The rearrangement links TRBV11-2 to TRBJ2-3; 9 bases are a match to TRBD2. This CDR3 contains 15 residues. Germline trimming cut 6 bases from V and 2 bases from J; bases unmatched to any gene: 6. Per germline, CDR1 SGHAT and CDR2 FQNNGV. The CDR3, as DNA: TGTGCCAGCAGGTCTAGCGGGGAGTACACAGATACGCAGTATTTT. Amino acid sequence: CASRSSGEYTDTQYF.

Concerning this clone: The same CDR3 can be traced to other DNA sequences in this sample. V is TRBV5-1 and J is TRBJ1-5; D is unclear. The CDR3 is 15 amino acids. Germline assignment: CDR1 SGHRS and CDR2 YFSETQ. Trimming removed 0 bases at V and 0 bases at J, with 7 bases between. As DNA, the CDR3 is TGCGCCAGCAGCTTGGAGGGAGGTAGCAATCAGCCCCAGCATTTT. Amino acid sequence: CASSLEGGSNQPQHF.

This clone appeared a single time. The CDR3: CASSFRDRGSETQYF. The CDR3 nucleotides are TGCGCCAGCAGCTTCCGGGACAGGGGGTCAGAGACCCAGTACTTC. The V call is TRBV5-1, the J call TRBJ2-5; TRBD1 matches at 11 bases. The germline CDR1 and CDR2 sequences are SGHRS and YFSETQ. This CDR3 contains 15 residues. The trim removed 2 bases at V and 4 bases at J, leaving 4 bases unmatched.

The sample holds a few counts of this clone. The CDR3 loop is CASSSSGGGYTF. DNA for the CDR3: TGCGCCAGCAGCTCCTCGGGGGGTGGCTACACCTTC. The chain joins TRBV5-1 to TRBJ1-2, with D tentatively TRBD1 (5 bases). The CDR3 length is 12 residues. V was shortened by 3 bases and J by 7 bases, with 10 bases between the two germline ends. Germline V gene sequence: CDR1 SGHRS, CDR2 YFSETQ. Supplemented by reference TRBV5-1 and TRBJ1-2, the full variable domain reads KAGVTQTPRYLIKTRGQQVTLSCSPISGHRSVSWYQQTPGQGLQFLFEYFSETQRNKGNFPGRFSGRQFSNSRSEMNVSTLELGDSALYLCASSSSGGGYTFGSGTRLTVV.

Comment on this clone: Since no conserved phenylalanine or tryptophan closes the CDR3, a read error is the likely cause. The DNA is omitted, as the CDR3 cannot be located on it reliably, and the CDR3 follows TCRdb's listing. The chain employs TRBV2 and TRBJ2-7; the table's D gene call, TRBD1, was not cross checked with the DNA. The CDR3 sequence runs 11 residues, both termini included. Per the germline V gene, CDR1 is SNHLY and CDR2 is FYNNEI. The CDR3 spells CASRRQGHQVI.